These 20 T cell receptor beta chains originate from one sample sequenced in a study of T-cell reconstitution after alpha-beta-depleted transplantation in children. The TCRbeta library was prepared with unique molecular identifiers. TCRdb processed the PCR reads anew with MiXCR; each CDR3 protein has one entry. Among under 350,000 distinct CDR3 sequences listed, over 8% were seen once. The starting material was PBMCs from the stem cell graft donor, obtained from the stem cell graft. These receptors originate from a human donor who donated a stem cell graft to a child with SCID.

V usage is TRBV12-3 or TRBV12-4 and J usage is TRBJ2-6; 8 bases agree with TRBD1. There are 16 residues in the CDR3. With V trimmed by 5 bases and J by 2 bases, 5 bases remained unmatched. CDR3 amino acids: CASSPQDRAGANVLTF. CDR3 DNA sequence: TGTGCCAGCAGTCCACAGGACAGGGCTGGGGCCAACGTCCTGACTTTC.

This clonotype has just a few counts. The chain has TRBV20-1 and TRBJ2-7; D is perhaps TRBD2 (6 bases). The V and J ends lost 3 bases and 1 base respectively, with 16 bases between them. In germline, CDR1 is DFQATT, CDR2 SNEGSKA (reference sequence). The CDR3 consists of 15 residues. The CDR3 DNA sequence: TGCAGTGCTAGGGAGGGGAAAGGGGTATCCTACGAGCAGTACTTC. Its translation is CSAREGKGVSYEQYF.

This clonotype was detected only a few times. The rearrangement links TRBV5-1 to TRBJ2-2; 8 bases are shared with TRBD1. CDR1 is SGHRS and CDR2 is YFSETQ in the germline V gene. Trimming took 4 bases from V and 5 from J; bases not matched to a gene: 10. This CDR3 is 16 amino acids long. The CDR3: CASSHKTGDWTGELFF. The CDR3 DNA is TGCGCCAGCAGCCATAAGACAGGGGACTGGACCGGGGAGCTGTTTTTT.

This chain connects TRBV7-8 to TRBJ1-1, with 7 bases fitting TRBD1. The germline CDR1 and CDR2 sequences are SGHVS and FQNEAQ. The CDR3 covers 16 residues. V was clipped by 5 bases and J by 11 bases; unmatched bases: 20. CDR3 nucleotide sequence: TGTGCCAGCAGCGTCGGGACAGCCTCAACGGGGTTATTGGCTTTCTTT. Its translation is CASSVGTASTGLLAFF.

V and J are TRBV5-1 and TRBJ2-1; 11 nucleotides align to TRBD2. With 3 bases clipped from V and 7 bases from J, the junction kept 9 bases outside the gene matches. This CDR3 is built from 16 residues. Germline-derived CDR1 and CDR2 are SGHRS and YFSETQ. Written as DNA, the CDR3 is TGCGCCAGCAGCTCTTTAGCGGGGGGGTCAAGGAATGAGCAGTTCTTC. Its protein product is CASSSLAGGSRNEQFF.

This clonotype was seen a few times. The chain recombines TRBV11-2 with TRBJ1-1; no clear D. Looked up from germline, CDR1 is SGHAT and CDR2 is FQNNGV. The V end was cut by 1 base, the J end by 6 bases, with 15 bases between. CDR3 length: 15 amino acids. The CDR3 DNA reads TGTGCCAGCAGCTTAGTTAGTCCGGCTGCGGCTGAAGCTTTCTTT. It yields the protein CASSLVSPAAAEAFF.

The chain employs TRBV19 and TRBJ2-7; a possible D gene is TRBD1 (5 bases). The CDR3 has 15 residues. Trimming took 1 base from V and 3 from J, leaving 13 bases between them. Germline lookup yields CDR1 LNHDA and CDR2 SQIVND (reference sequence). CDR3 DNA: TGTGCCAGTAGTATAGTGGAAGGACAAAACTACGAGCAGTACTTC. Protein sequence: CASSIVEGQNYEQYF.

The CDR3 region is CASSGRRDYGEQYF. The CDR3 DNA follows: TGTGCCAGCAGTGGACGCCGGGACTACGGGGAGCAGTACTTC. This chain links TRBV9 with TRBJ2-7; 7 bases line up with TRBD2. Germline V gives CDR1 SGDLS, CDR2 YYNGEE. V gave up 5 bases and J gave up 7 bases; unmatched junction bases: 12. The CDR3 has 14 residues.

The chain is built from TRBV24-1 and TRBJ1-6, with 8 positions matching TRBD1. Germline CDR1 and CDR2: KGHDR and SFDVKD. The CDR3 has 15 residues. V shed 8 bases and J 8 bases; nucleotides not matched to a gene: 10. CDR3 sequence: CATTPGTGDDSPLHF. For the CDR3, the DNA is TGTGCCACCACTCCTGGGACAGGAGATGATTCACCCCTCCACTTT.

The chain links TRBV6-1 to TRBJ2-7; no clear D gene. The CDR3 is 13 residues long. Germline CDR1 MNHNS, CDR2 SASEGT. The V end was cut by 2 bases, the J end by 3 bases, with 8 bases between. This chain's CDR3 is CASSENQVYEQYF. The CDR3 region has the DNA TGTGCCAGCAGTGAAAATCAGGTCTACGAGCAGTACTTC.

The table lists this clonotype with many counts. The rearrangement joins TRBV5-1 to TRBJ1-2; D remains ambiguous. The CDR3 has 13 amino acids. From germline, CDR1 is SGHRS and CDR2 YFSETQ. V lost 0 bases and J 5 bases, leaving 8 bases between the germline ends. The DNA for the CDR3 is TGCGCCAGCAGCTTGGACCCGGAGTATGGCTACACCTTC. As protein: CASSLDPEYGYTF.

This sequence joins TRBV18 and TRBJ1-1; D is unresolved. V gave up 2 bases and J gave up 5 bases, with 12 bases separating them. This CDR3 region has 14 residues. Germline V CDR1 and CDR2: KGHSH, LQKENI. The CDR3 sequence: CASSPGLAQTEAFF. The CDR3 coding sequence is TGTGCCAGCTCACCAGGGCTCGCACAAACTGAAGCTTTCTTT.

CDR3 protein: CASSSYAGEQFF. CDR3 in DNA: TGTGCCAGCAGCTCATATGCGGGTGAGCAGTTCTTC. The chain is built from TRBV7-6 and TRBJ2-1, with a weak D call TRBD2 (5 bases). This CDR3 region has 12 residues. Looked up from germline, CDR1 is SGHVS and CDR2 is FNYEAQ. The ends were cut back, 4 bases at V and 9 bases at J, with 10 bases in the middle.

The chain combines TRBV15 with TRBJ2-3; possible D gene TRBD1, 5 bases. The V and J ends lost 0 bases and 6 bases respectively, with 13 bases between them. In germline, CDR1 is LNHNV, CDR2 YYDKDF (reference sequence). CDR3 size: 15 residues. The CDR3 loop is CATSRDPGSGDTQYF. The DNA of the CDR3 is TGTGCCACCAGCAGAGACCCAGGGTCGGGCGATACGCAGTATTTT.

This clonotype has ten or more counts. This chain links TRBV7-2 with TRBJ2-1; TRBD2 agrees at 8 bases. This CDR3 is built from 16 residues. CDR1 and CDR2 from the germline V gene are SGHTA and FQGNSA. Trimming cost V 0 bases and J 3 bases; bases outside gene matches: 4. The CDR3 nucleotides are TGTGCCAGCAGCTTAGCAGCGGGGGCCAACTACAATGAGCAGTTCTTC. The encoded protein is CASSLAAGANYNEQFF.

This clonotype has at least ten counts. This rearrangement joins TRBV9 to TRBJ2-7, with 7 bases that match TRBD1. Germline assignment: CDR1 SGDLS and CDR2 YYNGEE. The CDR3 is made up of 13 amino acids. V was pared by 3 bases and J by 3 bases, with 3 bases of the junction left unmatched. For the CDR3, the DNA is TGTGCCAGCAGCGACCGGGACAGCTACGAGCAGTACTTC. This encodes CASSDRDSYEQYF.

This clonotype was seen more than once but under ten times. The CDR3 nucleotides read TGCGCCAGCAGCTCAGAGACTCAGAGCTCCTACAATGAGCAGTTCTTC. Translating gives CASSSETQSSYNEQFF. The chain employs TRBV5-1 and TRBJ2-1; no clear D. The CDR3 extends over 16 amino acids. Trimming took off 3 bases at V and 0 bases at J, with 13 bases between the two ends. CDR1 is SGHRS, CDR2 YFSETQ, per germline.

V and J are TRBV7-2 and TRBJ2-7, with D hard to call. Germline V CDR1 and CDR2: SGHTA, FQGNSA. V shed 5 bases and J shed 6 bases, with 11 bases lying between them. This CDR3 is built from 12 residues. DNA for the CDR3: TGTGCCAGCAGCCCAAGCTGGGTCGAGCAGTACTTC. It is translated as CASSPSWVEQYF. Full variable domain (remainder filled in from reference TRBV7-2 and TRBJ2-7): GAGVSQSPSNKVTEKGKDVELRCDPISGHTALYWYRQSLGQGLEFLIYFQGNSAPDKSGLPSDRFSAERTGGSVSTLTIQRTQQEDSAVYLCASSPSWVEQYFGPGTRLTVT.

V gene TRBV6-1 combines with J gene TRBJ2-6; D not resolved. The V end was cut by 10 bases, the J end by 2 bases, with 9 bases between. The CDR3 loop spans 13 amino acids. Germline V gives CDR1 MNHNS, CDR2 SASEGT. The CDR3 nucleotides are TGTGCCACCACAACGGCTGGGGCCAACGTCCTGACTTTC. It encodes CATTTAGANVLTF.

This rearrangement joins TRBV2 to TRBJ1-6; the D is unclear. Germline V gives CDR1 SNHLY, CDR2 FYNNEI. Trimming removed 5 bases from V and 7 bases from J, with 15 bases in between. CDR3 size: 15 residues. CDR3 sequence reads: CASSLSVAGNSPLHF. CDR3 nucleotides: TGTGCCAGCAGTCTGAGCGTTGCCGGCAATTCACCCCTCCACTTT.